The rows below give T cell receptor beta chains drawn from one sample of a study of blood T cell repertoires in COVID-19. Libraries were prepared by immunoSEQ multiplex PCR; TCRdb keeps only in-frame clonotypes and omits some of them. This sample has approximately 280,000 clones; approximately 83% occur once, and the top ten carry approximately 2%. What was sequenced was peripheral blood. The source is a woman aged 30 to 39 who had recovered from COVID-19. CDR3s include the opening cysteine and the closing phenylalanine or tryptophan. Each record gives: J gene, D gene, clone size, V gene, CDR3 DNA, CDR3 protein. The D gene is left open where the match is weak. The listing skips clone size in some rows; elsewhere it reads once, few, many or a size class.

J: TRBJ2-1; D: TRBD2; size: -; V: TRBV3-1/TRBV3-2; DNA: TGTGCCAGCAGCCAAGAGACTAGCAGGGTTCGCAATGAGCAGTTCTTC; CDR3: CASSQETSRVRNEQFF
J: TRBJ1-4; D: TRBD1; size: -; V: TRBV3-1/TRBV3-2; DNA: TGTGCCAGCAGCCACCCAAGGACAGGCGGAGGGGAAAAACTGTTTTTT; CDR3: CASSHPRTGGGEKLFF
J: TRBJ1-5; D: -; size: few; V: TRBV10-3; DNA: TGTGCCTGTAGACAGAATCTCAATCAGCCCCAGCATTTT; CDR3: CACRQNLNQPQHF
J: TRBJ2-7; D: TRBD1; size: -; V: TRBV28; DNA: TGTGCCAGCAGGGGACAGGGGAGAGGCGAGCAGTACTTC; CDR3: CASRGQGRGEQYF
J: TRBJ1-1; D: -; size: -; V: TRBV21-1; DNA: TGTGCCAGCAGCAAAGTTCAGGACAGGGGGCATCGCACTGAAGCTTTCTTT; CDR3: CASSKVQDRGHRTEAFF
J: TRBJ1-1; D: TRBD1; size: once; V: TRBV19; DNA: TGTGCCAGTAGTATGGTCCCGACAGGGCGGGGGAACACTGAAGCTTTCTTT; CDR3: CASSMVPTGRGNTEAFF
J: TRBJ2-7; D: TRBD1; size: -; V: TRBV2; DNA: TGTGCCAGCAGGACCGGACAGGGAATTCCATGGTCCTACGAGCAGTACTTC; CDR3: CASRTGQGIPWSYEQYF
J: TRBJ2-7; D: -; size: -; V: TRBV19; DNA: TGTGCCAGTAGTATAGGCGGGTCCTACGAGCAGTACTTC; CDR3: CASSIGGSYEQYF
J: TRBJ1-2; D: -; size: once; V: TRBV14; DNA: TGTGCCAGCAGCCAAGCCCATTACTATGGCTACACCTTC; CDR3: CASSQAHYYGYTF
J: TRBJ2-1; D: TRBD2; size: -; V: TRBV7-2; DNA: TGTGCCAGCAGCTTAGCTCTGACTAGCGGGAGCGAGCAGTTCTTC; CDR3: CASSLALTSGSEQFF
J: TRBJ2-1; D: TRBD2; size: -; V: TRBV5-6; DNA: TGTGCCAGCAGCTCCCCGGGGGGCTCCTACAATGAGCAGTTCTTC; CDR3: CASSSPGGSYNEQFF
J: TRBJ2-3; D: TRBD1; size: -; V: TRBV6-1; DNA: TGTGCCAGCAGTGACGCCGGACAGGCGACAGATACGCAGTATTTT; CDR3: CASSDAGQATDTQYF
J: TRBJ1-2; D: TRBD1; size: -; V: TRBV6-5; DNA: TGTGCCAGCAGTAGACAGGGGGCGGTTGGCTACACCTTC; CDR3: CASSRQGAVGYTF
J: TRBJ1-1; D: TRBD1; size: -; V: TRBV12-3/TRBV12-4; DNA: TGTGCCAGCAGTTTTGGACAGGCCCAAGCTTTCTTT; CDR3: CASSFGQAQAFF